The sample holds one count of the clone carrying this T cell receptor beta chain. Its specificity is unknown. The repertoire was sequenced with immunoSEQ multiplex PCR; TCRdb's copy has only in-frame clones and lacks some. The data show 70,000 or so clones, around 93% seen once. The data originate from a study of lymphopenia after photon versus proton radiotherapy. Study-wide results and caveats: A bigger post-nadir fall in TCR diversity correlated inversely with survival time in deceased patients.

This CDR3 comprises 13 residues. V was cut by 6 bases and J by 6 bases, with 15 bases left in between. Germline loops: CDR1 KGHSH, CDR2 LQKENI. This TCR came from a woman between 40 and 50 years old with cholangiocarcinoma. Here the sequenced sample was peripheral blood, taken from a patient treated with photon-based radiotherapy. The gene calls are TRBV18 and TRBJ2-7, with D possibly being TRBD1 or TRBD2 (5 bases each). The CDR3 spells CASSPAGQGEQYF. The CDR3 DNA reads as TGTGCCAGCTCCCCGGCGGGCCAGGGCGAGCAGTACTTC.